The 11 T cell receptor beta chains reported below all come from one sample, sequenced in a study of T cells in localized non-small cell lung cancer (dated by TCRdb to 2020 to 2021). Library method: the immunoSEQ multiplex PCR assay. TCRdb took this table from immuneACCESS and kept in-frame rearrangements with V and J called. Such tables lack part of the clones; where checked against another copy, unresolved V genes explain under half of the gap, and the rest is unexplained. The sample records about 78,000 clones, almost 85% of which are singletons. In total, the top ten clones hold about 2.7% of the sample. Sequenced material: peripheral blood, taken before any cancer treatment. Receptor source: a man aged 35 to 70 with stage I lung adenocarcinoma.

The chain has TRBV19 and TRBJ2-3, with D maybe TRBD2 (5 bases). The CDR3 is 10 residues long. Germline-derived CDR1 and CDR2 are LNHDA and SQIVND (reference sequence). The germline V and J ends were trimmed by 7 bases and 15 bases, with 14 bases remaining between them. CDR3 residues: CASTGVKIYF. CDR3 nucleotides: TGTGCCAGTACCGGGGTAAAGATATATTTT.

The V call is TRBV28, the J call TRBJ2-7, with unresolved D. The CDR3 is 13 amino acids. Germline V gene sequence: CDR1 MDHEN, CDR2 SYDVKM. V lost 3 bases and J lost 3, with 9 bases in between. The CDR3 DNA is TGTGCCAGCAGTTTGCCAGTAAACTACGAGCAGTACTTC. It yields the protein CASSLPVNYEQYF.

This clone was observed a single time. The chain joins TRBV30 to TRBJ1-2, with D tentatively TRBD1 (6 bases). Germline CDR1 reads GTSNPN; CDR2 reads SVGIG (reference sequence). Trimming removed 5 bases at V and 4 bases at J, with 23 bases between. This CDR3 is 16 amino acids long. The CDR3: CAWGNRGGRAPYGYTF. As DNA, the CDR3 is TGTGCCTGGGGGAACCGTGGGGGCAGGGCCCCCTATGGCTACACCTTC.

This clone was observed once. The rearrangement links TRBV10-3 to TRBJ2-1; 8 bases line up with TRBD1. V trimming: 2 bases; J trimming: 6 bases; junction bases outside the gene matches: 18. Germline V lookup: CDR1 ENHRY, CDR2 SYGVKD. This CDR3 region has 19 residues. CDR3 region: CAISEPKNRPGGLGNEQFF. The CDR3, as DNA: TGTGCCATCAGTGAGCCAAAAAACCGTCCAGGGGGCCTAGGCAATGAGCAGTTCTTC.

The CDR3 is CASSLDRAGPELFF. In nucleotides, the CDR3 is TGTGCCAGCAGCCTGGACAGGGCTGGGCCGGAACTGTTTTTT. This sequence joins TRBV7-2 and TRBJ1-4, with 8 bases aligning to TRBD1. The CDR3 extends over 14 amino acids. Trimming removed 5 bases from V and 12 bases from J; junction bases left unmatched: 11. Germline CDR1 reads SGHTA; CDR2 reads FQGNSA.

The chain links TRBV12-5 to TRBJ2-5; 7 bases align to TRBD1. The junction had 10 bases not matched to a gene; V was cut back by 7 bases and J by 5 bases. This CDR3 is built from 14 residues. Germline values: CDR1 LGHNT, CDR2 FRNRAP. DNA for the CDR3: TGTGCTAGTGCAAGGGACAGAGCCTCGGAGACCCAGTACTTC. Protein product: CASARDRASETQYF.

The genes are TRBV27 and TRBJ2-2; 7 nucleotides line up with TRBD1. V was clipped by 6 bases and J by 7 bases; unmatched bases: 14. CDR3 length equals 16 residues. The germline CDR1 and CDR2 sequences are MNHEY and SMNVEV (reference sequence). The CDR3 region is CASSPSSDRVGGELFF. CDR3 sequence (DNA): TGTGCCAGCAGCCCGTCGTCTGACAGGGTCGGCGGGGAGCTGTTTTTT.

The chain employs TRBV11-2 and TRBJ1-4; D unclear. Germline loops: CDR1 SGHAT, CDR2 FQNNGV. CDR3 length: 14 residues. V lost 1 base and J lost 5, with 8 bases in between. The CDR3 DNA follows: TGTGCCAGCAGCTTAGTGTCGGGGAATGAAAAACTGTTTTTT. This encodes CASSLVSGNEKLFF.

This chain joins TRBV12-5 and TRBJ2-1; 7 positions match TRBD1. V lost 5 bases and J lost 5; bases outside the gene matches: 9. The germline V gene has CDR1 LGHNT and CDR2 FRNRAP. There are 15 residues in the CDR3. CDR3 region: CASGMGTVSHNEQFF. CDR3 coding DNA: TGTGCTAGTGGTATGGGGACAGTGTCCCACAATGAGCAGTTCTTC.

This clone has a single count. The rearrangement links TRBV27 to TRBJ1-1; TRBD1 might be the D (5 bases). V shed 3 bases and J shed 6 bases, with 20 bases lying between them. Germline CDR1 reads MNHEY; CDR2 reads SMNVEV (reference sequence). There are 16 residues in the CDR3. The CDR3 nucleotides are TGTGCCAGCAGTTTGCCGACAGCTGGGGGGTACGCTGAAGCTTTCTTT. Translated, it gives CASSLPTAGGYAEAFF.

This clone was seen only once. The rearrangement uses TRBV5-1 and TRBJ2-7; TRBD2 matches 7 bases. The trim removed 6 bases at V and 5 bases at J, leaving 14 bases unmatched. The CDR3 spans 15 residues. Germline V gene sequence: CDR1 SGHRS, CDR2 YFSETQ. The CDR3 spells CASNRFAGEKNEQYF. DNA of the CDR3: TGCGCCAGCAACCGATTCGCGGGAGAAAAGAACGAGCAGTACTTC. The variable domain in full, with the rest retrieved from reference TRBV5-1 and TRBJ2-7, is KAGVTQTPRYLIKTRGQQVTLSCSPISGHRSVSWYQQTPGQGLQFLFEYFSETQRNKGNFPGRFSGRQFSNSRSEMNVSTLELGDSALYLCASNRFAGEKNEQYFGPGTRLTVT.